Below are 32 T cell receptor beta chains sequenced from a single sample in a study of radiotherapy plus CTLA-4 blockade in lung cancer. Some clones are missing from TCRdb's copy, which holds only in-frame ones; the method was immunoSEQ multiplex PCR. The repertoire holds around 90,000 clones, with under 85% as singletons. The input for sequencing was peripheral blood, taken from a patient treated with radiotherapy plus ipilimumab. The receptors were gathered from a human donor with non-small cell lung cancer that progressed on radiotherapy plus ipilimumab.

The chain links TRBV27 to TRBJ2-2; a weak D match, TRBD1 (5 bases). CDR1 MNHEY and CDR2 SMNVEV come from the germline V gene (reference sequence). CDR3 size: 19 residues. With 2 bases removed from V and 3 bases from J, the gap between germline ends came to 22 bases. This CDR3 reads CASSLRFLVREIDTGELFF. DNA for the CDR3: TGTGCCAGCAGTTTACGGTTCTTGGTCAGGGAAATCGACACCGGGGAGCTGTTTTTT.

This chain links TRBV4-1 with TRBJ2-7; 7 bases are shared with TRBD1. Germline-derived CDR1 and CDR2 are MGHRA and YSYEKL. The CDR3 has 13 residues. V was pared by 3 bases and J by 5 bases, with 4 bases of the junction left unmatched. The CDR3 DNA reads TGCGCCAGCAGCCACCTCGACAGGGACGAGCAGTACTTC. Amino acids: CASSHLDRDEQYF.

For the CDR3, the DNA is TGTGCCAGCAGCTTAGTGACTAGCGGGGGGGCTAAAGAGACCCAGTACTTC. Translating it yields CASSLVTSGGAKETQYF. The V call is TRBV7-3, the J call TRBJ2-5; the match to TRBD2 covers 14 bases. The J segment lost 3 bases and the V segment lost 2 bases, leaving 5 bases of the junction unmatched. Germline CDR1 reads SGHTA; CDR2 reads FQGTGA. This CDR3 spans 17 amino acids.

The rearrangement uses TRBV6-6 and TRBJ1-5, with D tentatively TRBD1 (5 bases). Germline lookup yields CDR1 MNHNY and CDR2 SVGAGI (reference sequence). V was cut by 6 bases and J by 3 bases, with 15 bases left in between. There are 15 residues in the CDR3. The CDR3, as DNA: TGTGCCAGCAGCCCGTCGGGGCAGAACAATCAGCCCCAGCATTTT. As protein: CASSPSGQNNQPQHF.

The V and J genes are TRBV7-6 and TRBJ1-2; D gene ambiguous. This CDR3 contains 17 residues. V dropped 1 base and J dropped 8 bases, with 23 bases sitting between them. Germline loops: CDR1 SGHVS, CDR2 FNYEAQ. The CDR3 loop reads CASSLEPEGEEFDGYTF. The CDR3 DNA reads TGTGCCAGCAGCTTAGAGCCAGAGGGAGAGGAGTTTGACGGCTACACCTTC.

This clone was detected only a few times. The chain couples TRBV6-5 to TRBJ2-2; 7 bases are a match to TRBD2. With 4 bases clipped from V and 6 bases from J, the junction kept 11 bases outside the gene matches. CDR1 is MNHEY, CDR2 SVGAGI, per germline. CDR3 length: 16 amino acids. The CDR3 loop is CASSSFGRLRSGELFF. Here the CDR3 DNA reads TGTGCCAGCAGTTCTTTCGGGAGGCTGCGGTCCGGGGAGCTGTTTTTT.

The chain combines TRBV6-5 with TRBJ1-5, with D unclear. Trimming pared 10 bases from V and 6 bases from J, leaving 10 bases between. The CDR3 contains 11 residues. CDR1 is MNHEY, CDR2 SVGAGI, per germline. CDR3 coding DNA: TGTGCCACAGGTGAGGGTCAGCCCCAGCATTTT. Translated: CATGEGQPQHF.

The genes are TRBV6-1 and TRBJ1-5, with 9 bases identical to TRBD1. The CDR3 is 14 amino acids. The germline CDR1 and CDR2 sequences are MNHNS and SASEGT. With 8 bases clipped from V and 4 bases from J, the junction kept 6 bases outside the gene matches. In DNA form, the CDR3 reads TGTGCCAGCCGGGGACAGGGTTGGAATCAGCCCCAGCATTTT. Encoded protein: CASRGQGWNQPQHF.

The chain employs TRBV11-1 and TRBJ2-7, with D maybe TRBD1 (6 bases). Germline values: CDR1 SGHAT, CDR2 FQDESV (reference sequence). Trimming took off 7 bases at V and 6 bases at J, with 22 bases between the two ends. The CDR3 sequence is 15 residues long. The CDR3 loop is CASTHRTEFRGEQYF. Here the CDR3 DNA reads TGTGCCAGCACCCACCGCACCGAGTTCAGGGGCGAGCAGTACTTC.

The chain joins TRBV27 to TRBJ2-3, with 9 bases fitting TRBD2. Germline CDR1 MNHEY, CDR2 SMNVEV (reference sequence). There are 20 residues in the CDR3. V dropped 5 bases and J dropped 6; count of bases not matched to a gene: 24. CDR3 protein: CASSLALTDKREEKWDTQYF. CDR3 in DNA: TGTGCCAGCAGTCTTGCCCTGACAGATAAGCGGGAGGAGAAGTGGGATACGCAGTATTTT.

This clone was recorded once. The rearrangement uses TRBV27 and TRBJ2-1; 9 nucleotides align to TRBD1. The J segment lost 4 bases and the V segment lost 7 bases, leaving 8 bases of the junction unmatched. This CDR3 region has 15 residues. CDR1 MNHEY and CDR2 SMNVEV come from the germline V gene (reference sequence). This CDR3 reads CASKSGTGSYNEQFF. The CDR3 nucleotides are TGTGCCAGCAAATCCGGGACAGGGTCGTACAATGAGCAGTTCTTC.

Details on this clone: In the same sample, other DNA sequences code for this CDR3. The CDR3 DNA reads TGTGCCAGCAGCTTAGCAGGGCCCTACGAGCAGTACTTC. Its protein product is CASSLAGPYEQYF. The V gene is TRBV7-9, the J gene TRBJ2-7, with D uncertain. The V end was cut by 0 bases, the J end by 2 bases, with 5 bases between. The germline gives CDR1 SEHNR, CDR2 FQNEAQ (reference sequence). The CDR3 consists of 13 residues.

The chain employs TRBV27 and TRBJ1-2; D remains unclear. CDR3 length: 13 residues. V lost 5 bases, J lost 3 bases, and 10 bases lay in between. Germline values: CDR1 MNHEY, CDR2 SMNVEV (reference sequence). The CDR3 sequence is CASSRQEYYGYTF. In DNA, the CDR3 is TGTGCCAGCAGTAGGCAGGAATACTATGGCTACACCTTC.

This clone was recorded once. The chain has TRBV6-5 and TRBJ2-3; the D gene is possibly TRBD2 (5 bases). Deletions cut 5 bases from V and 0 bases from J, with 12 bases between. This CDR3 region has 15 residues. Germline CDR1 is MNHEY and CDR2 is SVGAGI. The CDR3 nucleotides read TGTGCCAGCAGTAATCGGGATGGGAGCACAGATACGCAGTATTTT. Residues: CASSNRDGSTDTQYF.

The chain has TRBV19 and TRBJ1-5; 8 nucleotides align to TRBD1. Germline V gives CDR1 LNHDA, CDR2 SQIVND (reference sequence). With V trimmed by 2 bases and J by 6 bases, 9 bases remained unmatched. The CDR3 is made up of 16 amino acids. CDR3 in DNA: TGTGCCAGTAGTATAATGGGTGGACAGGGAGGTCAGCCCCAGCATTTT. It codes for CASSIMGGQGGQPQHF.

The rearrangement uses TRBV10-3 and TRBJ1-1; D is perhaps TRBD1 (6 bases). V dropped 5 bases and J dropped 3 bases, with 16 bases sitting between them. The CDR3 totals 15 residues. CDR1 is ENHRY and CDR2 is SYGVKD in the germline V gene. CDR3 DNA: TGTGCCATCAGTACTACCGGGGGCCCCGACACTGAAGCTTTCTTT. The encoded protein is CAISTTGGPDTEAFF.

The genes are TRBV7-8 and TRBJ2-5, with 7 bases matching TRBD2. The CDR3 sequence is 17 residues long. The V gene end was trimmed by 4 bases and the J gene end by 5 bases; junction bases not matched to a gene: 16. Germline CDR1 reads SGHVS; CDR2 reads FQNEAQ. The DNA for the CDR3 is TGTGCCAGCAGCTCCGGCGGTGCGGGGAGGGTTGGGGAGACCCAGTACTTC. Translated, it gives CASSSGGAGRVGETQYF. Full variable domain (outside the CDR3, taken from reference TRBV7-8 and TRBJ2-5): GAGVSQSPRYKVAKRGQDVALRCDPISGHVSLFWYQQALGQGPEFLTYFQNEAQLDKSGLPSDRFFAERPEGSVSTLKIQRTQQEDSAVYLCASSSGGAGRVGETQYFGPGTRLLVL.

This clone showed up just a few times. V gene TRBV9 combines with J gene TRBJ2-1; 12 bases line up with TRBD2. J lost 2 bases, V lost 3 bases, and 9 bases had no gene match. The CDR3 has 18 amino acids. Looked up from germline, CDR1 is SGDLS and CDR2 is YYNGEE. CDR3 coding DNA: TGTGCCAGCAGCGACCCCGAACTAGCGGGAGGCCCCTACAATGAGCAGTTCTTC. Its protein is CASSDPELAGGPYNEQFF.

This chain joins TRBV5-4 and TRBJ2-6, with 7 bases aligning to TRBD1. This CDR3 is 15 amino acids long. The germline gives CDR1 SGHNT, CDR2 YYREEE (reference sequence). Unmatched junction bases numbered 3, after V lost 4 bases and J lost 2 bases. CDR3 in amino acids: CASSLDRAGANVLTF. The DNA of the CDR3 is TGTGCCAGCAGCCTAGACAGGGCTGGGGCCAACGTCCTGACTTTC.

The V and J genes are TRBV11-1 and TRBJ2-3, with D possibly matching TRBD1 (5 bases). This CDR3 contains 15 residues. Germline V gene lookup returns CDR1 SGHAT and CDR2 FQDESV (reference sequence). Trimming left V 3 bases short and J 2 bases short, with 12 bases between. The CDR3 sequence is CASSLWAGITDTQYF. As DNA, the CDR3 is TGTGCCAGCAGCTTGTGGGCAGGGATCACAGATACGCAGTATTTT.

The CDR3 loop reads CATSRETGQPQHF. In DNA, the CDR3 is TGTGCCACCAGCAGAGAAACAGGGCAGCCCCAGCATTTT. The chain uses TRBV15 and TRBJ1-5; D is perhaps TRBD1 (6 bases). V was cut by 0 bases and J by 7 bases, with 7 bases left in between. This CDR3 is 13 amino acids long. From germline, CDR1 is LNHNV and CDR2 YYDKDF (reference sequence).

The genes are TRBV30 and TRBJ2-2, with D possibly TRBD1 on 5 matching bases. Germline loops: CDR1 GTSNPN, CDR2 SVGIG (reference sequence). The CDR3 contains 15 residues. The V and J ends lost 6 bases and 0 bases respectively, with 14 bases between them. The chain's CDR3 is CACTLTVTNTGELFF. CDR3 coding DNA: TGTGCCTGCACCCTGACAGTAACGAACACCGGGGAGCTGTTTTTT.

The chain uses TRBV10-3 and TRBJ1-2, with no clear D. V lost 2 bases, J lost 0 bases, and 25 bases lay in between. The CDR3 extends over 20 amino acids. CDR1 is ENHRY, CDR2 SYGVKD, per germline. This CDR3 is CAISETRGLGTSPSNYGYTF. The CDR3 DNA sequence: TGTGCCATCAGTGAGACCCGTGGACTTGGCACCTCCCCGTCTAACTATGGCTACACCTTC.

The CDR3 nucleotides read TGCGCCAGCAGCTTGGGCCCCCAGACTAGCGGGAGGGCGAGCTCCTACGAGCAGTACTTC. This translates into CASSLGPQTSGRASSYEQYF. V usage is TRBV5-1 and J usage is TRBJ2-7, with 14 positions matching TRBD2. Germline CDR1 and CDR2: SGHRS and YFSETQ. The ends lost 0 bases at V and 0 bases at J; junction bases unmatched: 11. The CDR3 loop spans 20 amino acids.

Written as DNA, the CDR3 is TGTGCCAGCAGCTTACAACAGGGTGGTAATCAGCCCCAGCATTTT. As protein: CASSLQQGGNQPQHF. This rearrangement joins TRBV7-2 to TRBJ1-5; maybe TRBD1 (6 bases). V lost 2 bases and J lost 4, with 12 bases in between. From germline, CDR1 is SGHTA and CDR2 FQGNSA. The CDR3 totals 15 residues.

CDR3 nucleotides: TGTGCCAGCACCATGTGGGACAGGGATAATTCACCCCTCCACTTT. As protein: CASTMWDRDNSPLHF. The chain recombines TRBV5-4 with TRBJ1-6, with 9 bases matching TRBD1. Trimming cost V 6 bases and J 5 bases; bases outside gene matches: 6. Germline values: CDR1 SGHNT, CDR2 YYREEE (reference sequence). There are 15 residues in the CDR3.

The rearrangement joins TRBV7-8 to TRBJ1-5; 10 bases map to TRBD1. The V and J ends lost 4 bases and 5 bases, in that order; junction bases with no gene match: 5. The CDR3 sequence is 15 residues long. In germline, CDR1 is SGHVS, CDR2 FQNEAQ. The CDR3 DNA is TGTGCCAGCAGCTCGGGACAGGGGATATATCAGCCCCAGCATTTT. It specifies CASSSGQGIYQPQHF.

This rearrangement joins TRBV5-1 to TRBJ2-2; 7 positions agree with TRBD2. From germline, CDR1 is SGHRS and CDR2 YFSETQ. Unmatched junction bases numbered 5, after V lost 4 bases and J lost 5 bases. The CDR3 consists of 14 residues. The DNA for the CDR3 is TGCGCCAGCAGCCTGGGAGGGACGACCGGGGAGCTGTTTTTT. It yields the protein CASSLGGTTGELFF. Combining the CDR3 with reference TRBV5-1 and TRBJ2-2 gives the whole variable domain KAGVTQTPRYLIKTRGQQVTLSCSPISGHRSVSWYQQTPGQGLQFLFEYFSETQRNKGNFPGRFSGRQFSNSRSEMNVSTLELGDSALYLCASSLGGTTGELFFGEGSRLTVL.

CDR3 nucleotide sequence: TGTGCCAGCAGCTCGGCCCCAGATACGCAGTATTTT. Its protein is CASSSAPDTQYF. The gene calls are TRBV13 and TRBJ2-3; no clear D gene. Germline CDR1 is PRHDT and CDR2 is FYEKMQ (reference sequence). Trimming took off 4 bases at V and 4 bases at J, with 6 bases between the two ends. The CDR3 spans 12 residues.

CDR3: CASSLGEGRTEAFF. CDR3 DNA: TGCGCCAGCAGCTTGGGGGAGGGTCGCACTGAAGCTTTCTTT. The chain couples TRBV5-1 to TRBJ1-1; D gene unclear. Per germline, CDR1 SGHRS and CDR2 YFSETQ. V was trimmed by 0 bases and J by 4 bases, leaving 10 bases between them. The CDR3 is made up of 14 amino acids.

The rearrangement joins TRBV5-6 to TRBJ2-5; 8 positions match TRBD1. J gave up 1 base and V 4 bases, and 6 bases lay outside the gene matches. This CDR3 comprises 15 residues. Germline values: CDR1 SGHDT, CDR2 YYEEEE. The CDR3 spells CASSVGTGLQETQYF. The DNA of the CDR3 is TGTGCCAGCAGCGTGGGGACAGGCCTCCAAGAGACCCAGTACTTC.

The chain joins TRBV18 to TRBJ2-7, with D possibly matching TRBD1 (6 bases). V was clipped by 0 bases and J by 2 bases, with 8 bases between them. Per germline, CDR1 KGHSH and CDR2 LQKENI. The CDR3 has 14 amino acids. The CDR3 DNA is TGTGCCAGCTCACCACCGGCAGGGGCCTACGAGCAGTACTTC. Translating gives CASSPPAGAYEQYF. Drawing the rest from reference TRBV18 and TRBJ2-7, the complete variable domain is NAGVMQNPRHLVRRRGQEARLRCSPMKGHSHVYWYRQLPEEGLKFMVYLQKENIIDESGMPKERFSAEFPKEGPSILRIQQVVRGDSAAYFCASSPPAGAYEQYFGPGTRLTVT.